The rows below give T cell receptor beta chains drawn from one sample of a study of blood T cell repertoires in COVID-19. Here immunoSEQ multiplex PCR was the method, and the copy in TCRdb shows in-frame clones only, minus some. The sample holds approximately 200,000 clones, roughly 84% seen once. Sequenced input: PBMCs or T cells enriched from blood (not recorded which). These receptors all come from a man aged 25 to 40 in a cohort exposed to, infected with or recovered from COVID-19 (not recorded which). Both conserved end residues are part of each CDR3. The D gene is left open where the match is weak. Expanded clones get a size class; other rows say once, few or many, or leave the size out.

V	J	size	D	DNA	CDR3
TRBV5-1	TRBJ1-2	once	TRBD1	TGCGCCAGCAGCTCTAATCCGAGGGACAGGCTTATGCGTGGCTACACCTTC	CASSSNPRDRLMRGYTF
TRBV29-1	TRBJ2-1	.	TRBD1	TGCAGCGTTGATGGACAGGGGGCGGCGAGTGAGCAGTTCTTC	CSVDGQGAASEQFF
TRBV7-2	TRBJ2-3	.	TRBD1	TGTGCCAGCAGCTCCCGGACAGGGTCAACAGATACGCAGTATTTT	CASSSRTGSTDTQYF
TRBV5-6	TRBJ1-3	few	.	TGTGCCAGCAGCTTGACAGGCTTCTCTGGAAACACCATATATTTT	CASSLTGFSGNTIYF
TRBV12-3/TRBV12-4	TRBJ1-3	once	TRBD1	TGTGCCAGCAGTTCAGAGACAGGGAACACCATATATTTT	CASSSETGNTIYF
TRBV10-2	TRBJ1-2	.	TRBD1	TGCGCCAGCAGGGGGACAGGCCTCGTCGGCTACACCTTC	CASRGTGLVGYTF
TRBV6-2/TRBV6-3	TRBJ1-4	.	.	TGTGCCAGCAGTTACCCAGGGAATGAAAAACTGTTTTTT	CASSYPGNEKLFF
TRBV19	TRBJ1-5	.	.	TGTGCCAGTAAGGAGGGAAAGCAGCCCCAGCATTTT	CASKEGKQPQHF
TRBV7-2	TRBJ1-5	.	.	TGTGCCAGCAGCTCGACAGTACGGTTAGGCAATCAGCCCCAGCATTTT	CASSSTVRLGNQPQHF
TRBV7-9	TRBJ2-2	.	TRBD2	TGTGCCAGCAGCTCTCCGAAGGGAGGGACCGGGGAGCTGTTTTTT	CASSSPKGGTGELFF
TRBV9	TRBJ2-5	.	.	TGTGCCAGCAGCGTCGACGTCAGGGATGTTGAGACCCAGTACTTC	CASSVDVRDVETQYF
TRBV2	TRBJ1-6	few	TRBD1	TGTGCCAGCATGCGAGACAGGGGGTATAATTCACCCCTCCACTTT	CASMRDRGYNSPLHF
TRBV27	TRBJ2-7	.	TRBD2	TGTGCCAGCAGTTCCCGGATAGCGGGGTACCATGAGCAGTACTTC	CASSSRIAGYHEQYF
TRBV5-1	TRBJ1-2	.	TRBD1	TGCGCCAGCAGAACCGCAAAAGGGGGCCCAGGTTTGAACTATGGCTACACCTTC	CASRTAKGGPGLNYGYTF
TRBV7-9	TRBJ2-7	.	TRBD2	TGTGCCAGCAGCTTGAGTACTAGCGGGAGTTTAAGGTACGAGCAGTACTTC	CASSLSTSGSLRYEQYF
TRBV27	TRBJ1-6	few	TRBD1	TGTGCCAGCAGTCCGAGGGACAGAAATTCACCCCTCCACTTT	CASSPRDRNSPLHF
TRBV5-1	TRBJ1-1	.	.	TGCGCCAGCAGCCCGACGGACAGTATGAACACTGAAGCTTTCTTT	CASSPTDSMNTEAFF
TRBV5-1	TRBJ2-1	once	TRBD2	TGCGCCAGCAGCCTCATAGCGGGGAACCTATACAATGAGCAGTTCTTC	CASSLIAGNLYNEQFF
TRBV6-1	TRBJ1-1	.	.	TGTGCCAGCAGTGAAGTCCCAGTCGAAGCTTTCTTT	CASSEVPVEAFF
TRBV6-5	TRBJ1-2	.	.	TGTGCCAGCAGTTACTCGGGCAGGGCTAACTATGGCTACACCTTC	CASSYSGRANYGYTF
TRBV27	TRBJ2-7	.	TRBD1	TGTGCCAGCAGTCCCCCCGGGACAGGGCGATACGAGCAGTACTTC	CASSPPGTGRYEQYF
TRBV12-3/TRBV12-4	TRBJ2-2	many	.	TGTGCCAGCAGTACCCAACGGGCCGGGGAGCTGTTTTTT	CASSTQRAGELFF
TRBV7-9	TRBJ2-1	.	TRBD1	TGTGCCAGCACCCGCGGAGACAGGGGGAACGATGAGCAGTTCTTC	CASTRGDRGNDEQFF
TRBV5-6	TRBJ2-7	.	TRBD1	TGTGCCAGCAGCTTGAGGACAGGGTGGATTTACGAGCAGTACTTC	CASSLRTGWIYEQYF
TRBV5-1	TRBJ1-4	.	TRBD1	TGCGCCAGCAGCTTGGCCGTACAGGGGAAGGGTGAAAAACTGTTTTTT	CASSLAVQGKGEKLFF
TRBV4-1	TRBJ2-7	.	TRBD2	TGCGCCAGCAGCCAGTCGGGGACTAGCGGGAGGAGGGAGCAGTACTTC	CASSQSGTSGRREQYF
TRBV28	TRBJ1-5	.	.	TGTGCCAGCAGTCGGCGCGAGGGTCTGGGCAATCAGCCCCAGCATTTT	CASSRREGLGNQPQHF
TRBV7-6	TRBJ2-7	.	TRBD2	TGTGCCAGCAGCCGGACTAGCGGGAGCTGGGAGCAGTACTTC	CASSRTSGSWEQYF
TRBV28	TRBJ1-5	once	.	TGTGCCAGCAGTTTAGCGGACTTGTATCAGCCCCAGCATTTT	CASSLADLYQPQHF
TRBV28	TRBJ2-2	.	TRBD2	TGTGCCAGCAGTCCCCCCCGCGGGAGAATCGGCACCGGGGAGCTGTTTTTT	CASSPPRGRIGTGELFF
TRBV19	TRBJ1-5	.	.	TGTGCCAGTAGTATAGGGTCGGAGCAGCCCCAGCATTTT	CASSIGSEQPQHF
TRBV2	TRBJ2-3	.	TRBD2	TGTGCCAGCAGTGAAGCTTGGACTAGCGGGAGTATCACAGATACGCAGTATTTT	CASSEAWTSGSITDTQYF
TRBV29-1	TRBJ2-5	once	.	TGCAGCGTTGCCGGAGTGGTACTCCAAGAGACCCAGTACTTC	CSVAGVVLQETQYF
TRBV11-2	TRBJ1-2	.	TRBD1	TGTGCCAGCAGCTCAGCAGGGGGCAGCTATGGCTACACCTTC	CASSSAGGSYGYTF
TRBV5-4	TRBJ2-2	.	TRBD2	TGTGCCAGCAGCTTGGGACTAGCGGGAGGGCCGGACGGGGAGCTGTTTTTT	CASSLGLAGGPDGELFF
TRBV9	TRBJ1-1	.	.	TGTGCCAGCAGCTCACGTCAGGGAGCTTTCTTT	CASSSRQGAFF
TRBV28	TRBJ1-1	.	.	TGTGCCAGCAGTTTAACCGGGACGGGGGGCACTGAAGCTTTCTTT	CASSLTGTGGTEAFF
TRBV28	TRBJ2-1	.	TRBD1	TGTGCCAGCAGCCTCCGGGACAGTATGAATGAGCAGTTCTTC	CASSLRDSMNEQFF
TRBV11-2	TRBJ2-1	.	.	TGTGCCAGCAGCTGGGACTCTTATTCCTACAATGAGCAGTTCTTC	CASSWDSYSYNEQFF
TRBV4-1	TRBJ2-5	.	.	TGCGCCAGCAGCCAAGTAGCCGGGGTAGAGACCCAGTACTTC	CASSQVAGVETQYF
TRBV5-4	TRBJ2-7	.	.	TGTGCCAGCAGCCGAAACGGGGATTTGTCCTACGAGCAGTACTTC	CASSRNGDLSYEQYF
TRBV29-1	TRBJ2-7	.	.	TGCAGCGTTGAGGTTCGAGAGGGATGGGACTACGAGCAGTACTTC	CSVEVREGWDYEQYF
TRBV28	TRBJ2-1	.	TRBD2	TGTGCCAGCAGTGGGGGAGCGGGAGTCCGGTATGAGCAGTTCTTC	CASSGGAGVRYEQFF
TRBV18	TRBJ1-1	.	.	TGTGCCAGCTCACCCCGGACACCAGCTATGAACACTGAAGCTTTCTTT	CASSPRTPAMNTEAFF
TRBV5-1	TRBJ2-3	once	TRBD2	TGCGCCAGCACTAGCTTTAGCGGGAGCGCAGATACGCAGTATTTT	CASTSFSGSADTQYF
TRBV5-1	TRBJ2-7	.	.	TGCGCCAGCAAGACAGGCCTTTCCTACGAGCAGTACTTC	CASKTGLSYEQYF
TRBV7-2	TRBJ2-7	many	.	TGTGCCAGCAGCTTATGGTCGGAGTCCTACGAGCAGTACTTC	CASSLWSESYEQYF
TRBV19	TRBJ1-2	.	.	TGTGCCAGTAGTATAGATACAGTGAGTGGCTACACCTTC	CASSIDTVSGYTF
TRBV2	TRBJ1-1	.	.	TGTGCCAGCAAGATTGCCCGCCATCTACAGGGTTTAGCTTTCTTT	CASKIARHLQGLAFF
TRBV11-2	TRBJ2-7	few	TRBD2	TGTGCCAGCACCGATAAAGCGGGAGGATACGAGCAGTACTTC	CASTDKAGGYEQYF
TRBV19	TRBJ2-1	.	.	TGTGCCAGTAGTATCAGGCGGGATAAGTCTGGCGATGAGCAGTTCTTC	CASSIRRDKSGDEQFF
TRBV19	TRBJ2-1	.	TRBD2	TGTGCCAGTAGCCCGGGCGGGAGCTCCTACAATGAGCAGTTCTTC	CASSPGGSSYNEQFF
TRBV19	TRBJ2-3	.	.	TGTGCCAGTAGTATACTCGCCAGGCGCTCCACAGATACGCAGTATTTT	CASSILARRSTDTQYF
TRBV7-2	TRBJ1-1	.	.	TGTGCCAGCAGCCCAAGACAATTTAACACTGAAGCTTTCTTT	CASSPRQFNTEAFF
TRBV28	TRBJ2-7	.	.	TGTGCCAGCAGTCTCTCCAGAAGCTACGAGCAGTACTTC	CASSLSRSYEQYF
TRBV7-9	TRBJ2-2	.	.	TGTGCCAGCACCCTGACATCAAGTCCCGGGGAGCTGTTTTTT	CASTLTSSPGELFF